A single sample is the source of the 29 T cell receptor beta chains below, sequenced in a study of T cell responses to AZD1222 COVID-19 vaccine. Using immunoSEQ multiplex PCR, the repertoire was profiled, and TCRdb retains in-frame clones only, with some absent. The sample carries around 120,000 clones, around 92% recorded once. This material consisted of peripheral blood, taken 28 days after the second AZD1222 dose. These TCRs come from an adult who received the AZD1222 COVID-19 vaccine.

This chain connects TRBV7-9 to TRBJ1-2; D gene ambiguous. Germline CDR1 and CDR2: SEHNR and FQNEAQ (reference sequence). The V gene lost 0 bases and the J gene lost 4 bases, with 12 bases spanning the gap. The CDR3 has 15 residues. CDR3 sequence reads: CASSLAVGGSYGYTF. As DNA, the CDR3 is TGTGCCAGCAGCTTAGCGGTGGGCGGCTCCTATGGCTACACCTTC.

This clone is a singleton in its sample. The J gene is TRBJ1-5, the V gene TRBV24-1, with D possibly being TRBD1 (5 bases). CDR3 length: 15 residues. Germline CDR1 is KGHDR and CDR2 is SFDVKD. V lost 9 bases, J lost 4 bases, and 18 bases lay in between. In DNA, the CDR3 is TGTGCCACCTCCCGCGCGGGGGTCGATAATCAGCCCCAGCATTTT. Amino acids: CATSRAGVDNQPQHF.

The genes are TRBV7-9 and TRBJ2-7; 7 bases match TRBD1. This CDR3 has 14 residues. The V gene end was trimmed by 5 bases and the J gene end by 3 bases; junction bases not matched to a gene: 7. From germline, CDR1 is SEHNR and CDR2 FQNEAQ (reference sequence). The CDR3 DNA reads as TGTGCCAGCAGCCCCCGGGACAGAAACTACGAGCAGTACTTC. The encoded protein is CASSPRDRNYEQYF.

The genes are TRBV9 and TRBJ2-3; D gene ambiguous. V was clipped by 1 base and J by 0 bases, with 6 bases between them. The CDR3 spans 14 residues. Germline V gene data show CDR1 as SGDLS and CDR2 as YYNGEE. CDR3 protein: CASSVRQSTDTQYF. The CDR3 nucleotides are TGTGCCAGCAGCGTAAGGCAGAGCACAGATACGCAGTATTTT.

The chain recombines TRBV5-1 with TRBJ1-1, with D uncertain. The V and J ends lost 4 bases and 7 bases respectively, with 11 bases between them. Germline values: CDR1 SGHRS, CDR2 YFSETQ. CDR3 size: 12 residues. In nucleotides, the CDR3 is TGCGCCAGCAGCCCAAGAGGTAATGAAGCTTTCTTT. It is translated as CASSPRGNEAFF.

V gene TRBV5-3 combines with J gene TRBJ1-4; no firm D call. TRBV5-3 belongs to the ORF category, with a function that is uncertain. The CDR3 loop spans 16 amino acids. V was trimmed by 3 bases and J by 0 bases, leaving 12 bases between them. CDR3 protein: CARSSEVSATNEKLFF. Here the CDR3 DNA reads TGTGCCAGAAGCTCTGAAGTTTCTGCAACTAATGAAAAACTGTTTTTT.

The chain joins TRBV28 to TRBJ2-7; no firm D call. The CDR3 contains 13 residues. With 2 bases removed from V and 4 bases from J, the gap between germline ends came to 9 bases. Germline V gene sequence: CDR1 MDHEN, CDR2 SYDVKM. CDR3 sequence (DNA): TGTGCCAGCAGTTTAGGGATCCTATACGAGCAGTACTTC. This encodes CASSLGILYEQYF.

V usage is TRBV19 and J usage is TRBJ2-1, with D unclear. The CDR3 spans 13 residues. Per the germline V gene, CDR1 is LNHDA and CDR2 is SQIVND (reference sequence). V lost 6 bases and J lost 5, with 11 bases in between. The CDR3 DNA reads TGTGCCAGTAGACCCGTGCCAAACAATGAGCAGTTCTTC. It codes for CASRPVPNNEQFF. Full variable domain (rest looked up from reference TRBV19 and TRBJ2-1): DGGITQSPKYLFRKEGQNVTLSCEQNLNHDAMYWYRQDPGQGLRLIYYSQIVNDFQKGDIAEGYSVSREKKESFPLTVTSAQKNPTAFYLCASRPVPNNEQFFGPGTRLTVL.

This chain uses TRBV19 with TRBJ1-5; 12 nucleotides match TRBD1. Looked up from germline, CDR1 is LNHDA and CDR2 is SQIVND (reference sequence). J gave up 6 bases and V 0 bases, and 9 bases lay outside the gene matches. There are 18 residues in the CDR3. CDR3 residues: CASSIDLPGQGAIQPQHF. DNA for the CDR3: TGTGCCAGTAGTATAGATCTACCGGGACAGGGGGCTATTCAGCCCCAGCATTTT.

This chain joins TRBV19 and TRBJ2-1; the match to TRBD1 covers 10 bases. Germline lookup yields CDR1 LNHDA and CDR2 SQIVND (reference sequence). The CDR3 is 13 amino acids. J lost 16 bases, V lost 9 bases, and 15 bases had no gene match. This CDR3 reads CASRGTGAVLSFF. CDR3 coding DNA: TGTGCCAGCCGCGGGACAGGGGCCGTCCTGAGCTTCTTC.

J is TRBJ2-7 and V is TRBV12-3 or TRBV12-4, with unresolved D. V lost 3 bases, J lost 3 bases, and 9 bases lay in between. This CDR3 is built from 13 residues. The DNA for the CDR3 is TGTGCCAGCAGTTTCTATGACATCTACGAGCAGTACTTC. Amino acid sequence: CASSFYDIYEQYF.

This chain joins TRBV3-1 (or the pseudogene TRBV3-2) and TRBJ2-6; D is ambiguous. Trimming left V 4 bases short and J 0 bases short, with 10 bases between. CDR1 and CDR2 from the germline V gene are LGHDT and YNNKEL (reference sequence). The CDR3 contains 16 residues. CDR3 amino acids: CASSRPLISGANVLTF. Here the CDR3 DNA reads TGTGCCAGCAGCCGACCTCTTATCTCTGGGGCCAACGTCCTGACTTTC.

J is TRBJ1-5 and V is TRBV7-8; 8 nucleotides agree with TRBD1. Germline trimming cut 1 base from V and 6 bases from J; bases unmatched to any gene: 2. Germline V gives CDR1 SGHVS, CDR2 FQNEAQ. CDR3 length: 14 amino acids. CDR3 loop: CASSLEQGVQPQHF. The CDR3 bases are TGTGCCAGCAGCTTAGAACAGGGGGTTCAGCCCCAGCATTTT.

The V call is TRBV2, the J call TRBJ2-2; D not resolved. Germline V gives CDR1 SNHLY, CDR2 FYNNEI. The V gene lost 4 bases and the J gene lost 6 bases, with 6 bases spanning the gap. There are 12 residues in the CDR3. The CDR3 sequence is CASSGGPGELFF. In DNA, the CDR3 is TGTGCCAGCAGTGGAGGACCCGGGGAGCTGTTTTTT.

This chain connects TRBV5-1 to TRBJ2-1, with a weak D call TRBD1 (6 bases). The germline CDR1 and CDR2 sequences are SGHRS and YFSETQ. This CDR3 region has 17 residues. Trimming shortened V by 1 base and J by 6 bases, and 20 bases separated the two germline ends. The CDR3 sequence is CASSLTVGAGVGNEQFF. The CDR3 bases are TGCGCCAGCAGCTTGACGGTCGGTGCAGGGGTTGGCAATGAGCAGTTCTTC.

The J gene is TRBJ2-7, the V gene TRBV5-1; D might be TRBD2 (6 bases). This CDR3 region has 15 residues. Germline-derived CDR1 and CDR2 are SGHRS and YFSETQ. The ends were cut back, 4 bases at V and 2 bases at J, with 16 bases in the middle. CDR3 region: CASSLSDGGPYEQYF. The CDR3 region has the DNA TGCGCCAGCAGCCTAAGCGACGGGGGACCCTACGAGCAGTACTTC.

V gene TRBV10-1 combines with J gene TRBJ2-3, with D hard to call. Germline V gives CDR1 WNHNN, CDR2 SYGVQD (reference sequence). V was shortened by 3 bases and J by 4 bases, with 5 bases between the two germline ends. The CDR3 length is 12 residues. The chain's CDR3 is CASSDRADTQYF. The CDR3 DNA follows: TGCGCCAGCAGTGACAGAGCAGATACGCAGTATTTT.

The chain links TRBV11-2 to TRBJ2-7; D is ambiguous. The CDR3 has 13 residues. V was pared by 1 base and J by 2 bases, with 6 bases between. Germline loops: CDR1 SGHAT, CDR2 FQNNGV. CDR3 sequence (DNA): TGTGCCAGCAGCTTAGCAGGAGCCTACGAGCAGTACTTC. Translation gives CASSLAGAYEQYF. Full variable domain (missing parts from reference TRBV11-2 and TRBJ2-7): EAGVAQSPRYKIIEKRQSVAFWCNPISGHATLYWYQQILGQGPKLLIQFQNNGVVDDSQLPKDRFSAERLKGVDSTLKIQPAKLEDSAVYLCASSLAGAYEQYFGPGTRLTVT.

The V call is TRBV5-1, the J call TRBJ1-1, with a possible D match to TRBD1 (5 bases). CDR1 and CDR2 from the germline V gene are SGHRS and YFSETQ. The CDR3 loop spans 14 amino acids. With 3 bases removed from V and 4 bases from J, the gap between germline ends came to 13 bases. CDR3 in DNA: TGCGCCAGCAGCTATGACAGCTCTCCCACTGAAGCTTTCTTT. Residues: CASSYDSSPTEAFF.

V is TRBV6-1 and J is TRBJ2-7; 9 bases align to TRBD1. Looked up from germline, CDR1 is MNHNS and CDR2 is SASEGT. CDR3 size: 16 residues. Germline trimming cut 3 bases from V and 3 bases from J; bases unmatched to any gene: 9. CDR3 in amino acids: CASSDPIGTGLYEQYF. DNA for the CDR3: TGTGCCAGCAGTGACCCCATAGGGACAGGGCTCTACGAGCAGTACTTC.

The chain couples TRBV6-1 to TRBJ1-2; TRBD1 might be the D (5 bases). The CDR3 covers 16 residues. Per the germline V gene, CDR1 is MNHNS and CDR2 is SASEGT. V was shortened by 4 bases and J by 0 bases, with 15 bases between the two germline ends. The CDR3 sequence: CASSAGTPRTNYGYTF. The CDR3 DNA reads TGTGCCAGCAGTGCGGGGACTCCGAGGACTAACTATGGCTACACCTTC.

The chain carries TRBV28 and TRBJ2-3, with D perhaps TRBD1 or TRBD2 (6 bases each). Between the trimmed V and J ends, which lost 1 base and 5 bases, there was a span of 13 bases. This CDR3 is built from 15 residues. CDR1 is MDHEN, CDR2 SYDVKM, per germline. The DNA of the CDR3 is TGTGCCAGCAGTTTATCGTGGGGGGCCGTAGATACGCAGTATTTT. It specifies CASSLSWGAVDTQYF.

The CDR3 here is CASSLGTGFRNTIYF. CDR3 in DNA: TGTGCCAGCAGTTTGGGGACAGGGTTTCGAAACACCATATATTTT. The chain joins TRBV28 to TRBJ1-3; 9 bases are a match to TRBD1. Germline loops: CDR1 MDHEN, CDR2 SYDVKM. With V trimmed by 3 bases and J by 5 bases, 5 bases remained unmatched. CDR3 length: 15 amino acids.

The rearrangement links TRBV19 to TRBJ2-2; D remains unclear. Germline assignment: CDR1 LNHDA and CDR2 SQIVND (reference sequence). The CDR3 sequence is 16 residues long. The V end was cut by 3 bases, the J end by 1 base, with 12 bases between. CDR3 in DNA: TGTGCCAGTAGTATCGTCCCAGGCCTGAACACCGGGGAGCTGTTTTTT. Translation gives CASSIVPGLNTGELFF. The full variable domain, rest sourced from reference TRBV19 and TRBJ2-2, is DGGITQSPKYLFRKEGQNVTLSCEQNLNHDAMYWYRQDPGQGLRLIYYSQIVNDFQKGDIAEGYSVSREKKESFPLTVTSAQKNPTAFYLCASSIVPGLNTGELFFGEGSRLTVL.

The chain has TRBV7-9 and TRBJ1-2; 10 bases fit TRBD1. The CDR3 is made up of 14 amino acids. Germline trimming cut 3 bases from V and 4 bases from J; bases unmatched to any gene: 2. The V gene's germline CDR1 is SEHNR and CDR2 FQNEAQ (reference sequence). The DNA for the CDR3 is TGTGCCAGCAGCTTGACAGGGGGCGGCTATGGCTACACCTTC. Its translation: CASSLTGGGYGYTF.

The chain recombines TRBV5-1 with TRBJ1-1; D might be TRBD1 (5 bases). The CDR3 covers 15 residues. Germline CDR1 SGHRS, CDR2 YFSETQ. Deletions cut 1 base from V and 11 bases from J, with 21 bases between. CDR3 residues: CASSLTDRDLRLAFF. CDR3 nucleotides: TGCGCCAGCAGCTTGACGGATCGGGACCTCCGGTTGGCTTTCTTT.

This rearrangement joins TRBV5-8 to TRBJ2-7; a possible D gene is TRBD2 (7 bases). The V gene's germline CDR1 is SGHTS and CDR2 YDEGEE. V lost 4 bases, J lost 3 bases, and 23 bases lay in between. The CDR3 contains 17 residues. The CDR3 bases are TGTGCCAGCAGCCCTTCGGTTAGGCGGGGGCCTTACTACGAGCAGTACTTC. This gives the protein CASSPSVRRGPYYEQYF.

The V call is TRBV6-4, the J call TRBJ2-1; either TRBD1 or TRBD2 may fit D (6 bases each). Germline V gene data show CDR1 as MRHNA and CDR2 as SNTAGT. Trimming took off 9 bases at V and 6 bases at J, with 21 bases between the two ends. This CDR3 spans 15 amino acids. This CDR3 reads CASSPGGSYGNEQFF. CDR3 nucleotide sequence: TGTGCCAGTTCCCCCGGGGGCAGCTATGGCAATGAGCAGTTCTTC.

The genes are TRBV2 and TRBJ1-1, with TRBD1 identical over 12 bases. Germline trimming cut 8 bases from V and 12 bases from J; bases unmatched to any gene: 7. The CDR3 loop spans 12 amino acids. CDR1 and CDR2 from the germline V gene are SNHLY and FYNNEI. In nucleotides, the CDR3 is TGTGCCAGCGGATTGGGACAGGGGGCAACTTTCTTT. This gives the protein CASGLGQGATFF.